The present T cell receptor (beta chain) was sequenced within a study of blood T cell repertoires in COVID-19. Profiled with immunoSEQ multiplex PCR; TCRdb holds only in-frame clones, not every one. The table lists roughly 260,000 clones, about nine tenths of them singletons, with over 6% in the top ten. There are 15 residues in the CDR3. Trimming removed 3 bases from V and 7 bases from J, with 16 bases in between. Looked up from germline, CDR1 is KGHSY and CDR2 is FQNENV. Participants had their cohort set by participant-reported clinical history. In this sample, this clone turned up a few times. This rearrangement joins TRBV16 to TRBJ1-5, with D perhaps matching TRBD1 (6 bases). The specimen was PBMCs or T cells enriched from blood (not recorded which). The sequence was obtained from a woman in her twenties or thirties with acute COVID-19. CDR3: CASSQGRGGWQPQHF. The CDR3 nucleotides are TGTGCCAGCAGCCAGGGGAGAGGGGGTTGGCAGCCCCAGCATTTT.